Following are 11 T cell receptor beta chains from one sample sequenced in a study of OX40 agonist ivuxolimab in advanced cancers. Assay: immunoSEQ multiplex PCR; the TCRdb copy retains only in-frame clones and omits some. The repertoire includes 84,000 or so clones, about 93% of them detected once, and 0.43% sits in the top ten. The input for sequencing was CD4+ or CD8+ T cells sorted from blood, taken in a trial of the OX40 agonist ivuxolimab. The source is an adult with an advanced solid tumor such as melanoma, head and neck, liver or kidney cancer.

The J gene is TRBJ2-3, the V gene TRBV5-1; 7 nucleotides line up with TRBD2. Germline V gene sequence: CDR1 SGHRS, CDR2 YFSETQ. CDR3 length: 15 amino acids. The ends lost 0 bases at V and 6 bases at J; junction bases unmatched: 7. CDR3 residues: CASSLDWGGPDTQYF. CDR3 in DNA: TGCGCCAGCAGCTTGGATTGGGGAGGGCCCGATACGCAGTATTTT.

This clone was detected a few times. The rearrangement links TRBV5-8 to TRBJ2-2, with 9 bases fitting TRBD2. The CDR3 contains 13 residues. From germline, CDR1 is SGHTS and CDR2 YDEGEE. The V gene end was trimmed by 4 bases and the J gene end by 6 bases; junction bases not matched to a gene: 1. The CDR3 here is CASSGGRAGELFF. CDR3 coding DNA: TGTGCCAGCAGCGGCGGGAGGGCCGGGGAGCTGTTTTTT.

This chain uses TRBV28 with TRBJ2-1, with D possibly matching TRBD1 (6 bases). From germline, CDR1 is MDHEN and CDR2 SYDVKM. This CDR3 is built from 12 residues. Deletions cut 6 bases from V and 8 bases from J, with 11 bases between. CDR3 in amino acids: CASRLNRDEQFF. The CDR3 DNA follows: TGTGCCAGCAGACTCAACAGGGATGAGCAGTTCTTC.

The chain employs TRBV6-1 and TRBJ1-3; the match to TRBD1 covers 9 bases. The CDR3 totals 15 residues. Germline V CDR1 and CDR2: MNHNS, SASEGT. V gave up 5 bases and J gave up 4 bases; unmatched junction bases: 6. This CDR3 reads CASSIDRGGGNTIYF. The CDR3 DNA reads as TGTGCCAGCAGTATCGACAGGGGGGGCGGAAACACCATATATTTT.

The chain recombines TRBV5-8 with TRBJ2-1; perhaps TRBD2 as D (7 bases). Trimming took off 3 bases at V and 2 bases at J, with 15 bases between the two ends. There are 16 residues in the CDR3. Germline CDR1 reads SGHTS; CDR2 reads YDEGEE. The CDR3 nucleotides are TGTGCCAGCAGCTCCGGCGAGGGGGGGGCCTACAATGAGCAGTTCTTC. It is translated as CASSSGEGGAYNEQFF.

J is TRBJ1-1 and V is TRBV19; no definite D call. Germline V CDR1 and CDR2: LNHDA, SQIVND (reference sequence). V lost 3 bases and J 1 base, leaving 9 bases between the germline ends. The CDR3 has 14 amino acids. CDR3 nucleotide sequence: TGTGCCAGTAGTATTATGGGCTGGAACACTGAAGCTTTCTTT. Amino acids: CASSIMGWNTEAFF.

This clone was found once. The chain couples TRBV5-1 to TRBJ2-6, with D unclear. CDR3 length: 15 amino acids. V shed 0 bases and J shed 0 bases, with 4 bases lying between them. Germline V gene data show CDR1 as SGHRS and CDR2 as YFSETQ. In DNA form, the CDR3 reads TGCGCCAGCAGCTTGGGAAGCTCTGGGGCCAACGTCCTGACTTTC. It is translated as CASSLGSSGANVLTF.

In nucleotides, the CDR3 is TGTGCCACCAGCAGAGAGGACGGCCTACGGGAGCAGTACTTC. Its translation: CATSREDGLREQYF. The chain uses TRBV15 and TRBJ2-7; D uncertain. The CDR3 is 14 amino acids. Germline loops: CDR1 LNHNV, CDR2 YYDKDF (reference sequence). V was clipped by 0 bases and J by 7 bases, with 13 bases between them.

The gene calls are TRBV18 and TRBJ1-1; TRBD1 matches 9 bases. The CDR3 is made up of 15 amino acids. CDR1 is KGHSH and CDR2 is LQKENI in the germline V gene. The V segment lost 4 bases and the J segment 3 bases; nucleotides outside the gene matches: 6. The CDR3 protein is CASSLWTGADTEAFF. DNA of the CDR3: TGTGCCAGCTCACTCTGGACAGGGGCGGACACTGAAGCTTTCTTT.

The chain links TRBV6-1 to TRBJ2-7; TRBD2 matches at 10 bases. The V segment lost 3 bases and the J segment 7 bases; nucleotides outside the gene matches: 9. CDR3 length equals 15 residues. In germline, CDR1 is MNHNS, CDR2 SASEGT. The CDR3 bases are TGTGCCAGCAGTGATTCCCTAGCGGGAGTTCGGGAGCAGTACTTC. This translates into CASSDSLAGVREQYF.

The chain uses TRBV11-3 and TRBJ1-2; D gene unclear. The CDR3 runs 13 residues. Per the germline V gene, CDR1 is SGHNT and CDR2 is YENEEA. Trimming left V 0 bases short and J 6 bases short, with 8 bases between. This chain's CDR3 is CASSLDQRDGYTF. The CDR3 DNA reads TGTGCCAGCAGCTTAGATCAACGGGATGGCTACACCTTC.